The 12 T cell receptor beta chains below all came from one sample that was sequenced in a study of blood T cell repertoires in COVID-19. The method was immunoSEQ multiplex PCR; TCRdb's version includes in-frame clones alone and lacks a portion of them. Here the sample spans 130,000 to 150,000 clones, 65% to 90% being singletons. Sequencing was performed on peripheral blood. The origin of the receptors is a human donor in a cohort sampled during active COVID-19.

The chain recombines TRBV7-9 with TRBJ2-7; possible D gene TRBD1, 6 bases. The CDR3 covers 16 residues. Trimming shortened V by 0 bases and J by 3 bases, and 15 bases separated the two germline ends. In germline, CDR1 is SEHNR, CDR2 FQNEAQ (reference sequence). CDR3: CASSLAPGTRYYEQYF. The CDR3 nucleotides read TGTGCCAGCAGCTTAGCCCCTGGGACAAGATACTACGAGCAGTACTTC.

The J gene is TRBJ2-7, the V gene TRBV12-3 or TRBV12-4, with D maybe TRBD2 (5 bases). This CDR3 is built from 13 residues. V was trimmed by 8 bases and J by 4 bases, leaving 15 bases between them. The CDR3 bases are TGTGCCAGCGGGCATCATCGGGAATACGAGCAGTACTTC. The encoded protein is CASGHHREYEQYF.

The chain is built from TRBV5-1 and TRBJ2-3, with 10 nucleotides matching TRBD2. The CDR3 covers 17 residues. Looked up from germline, CDR1 is SGHRS and CDR2 is YFSETQ. V shed 4 bases, J shed 3 bases, and the junction held 11 bases outside the gene matches. CDR3 region: CASSVLAGAPTTDTQYF. CDR3 bases: TGCGCCAGCAGCGTCCTAGCGGGAGCTCCCACAACAGATACGCAGTATTTT.

The CDR3 spells CASRTRDRVSEQYF. The CDR3 bases are TGTGCCAGCAGAACCCGGGACAGGGTTTCCGAGCAGTACTTC. The chain is built from TRBV6-5 and TRBJ2-7; TRBD1 aligns across 9 bases. V shed 6 bases and J 6 bases; nucleotides not matched to a gene: 9. CDR3 length: 14 amino acids. The germline gives CDR1 MNHEY, CDR2 SVGAGI.

V is TRBV3-1 (or the pseudogene TRBV3-2) and J is TRBJ2-5; TRBD2 matches at 10 bases. V dropped 1 base and J dropped 5; count of bases not matched to a gene: 7. Germline V gene data show CDR1 as LGHDT and CDR2 as YNNKEL (reference sequence). CDR3 length equals 16 residues. This CDR3 is CASSQGPLAGVETQYF. The DNA of the CDR3 is TGTGCCAGCAGCCAAGGTCCCCTAGCGGGAGTCGAGACCCAGTACTTC.

This chain uses TRBV28 with TRBJ1-2; the match to TRBD1 covers 7 bases. V lost 4 bases and J lost 4; bases outside the gene matches: 3. The CDR3 covers 13 residues. Germline V CDR1 and CDR2: MDHEN, SYDVKM. CDR3 in DNA: TGTGCCAGCAGTTATGGACAGGTCTATGGCTACACCTTC. Translating it yields CASSYGQVYGYTF.

This sequence joins TRBV9 and TRBJ1-4; the match to TRBD1 covers 7 bases. The V segment lost 4 bases and the J segment 7 bases; nucleotides outside the gene matches: 10. The CDR3 is made up of 15 amino acids. CDR1 SGDLS and CDR2 YYNGEE come from the germline V gene. The CDR3 coding sequence is TGTGCCAGCAGCAAAACAGGGGAGGTGGGTGAAAAACTGTTTTTT. Encoded protein: CASSKTGEVGEKLFF.

The chain joins TRBV7-2 to TRBJ2-7; 10 bases agree with TRBD1. CDR1 is SGHTA and CDR2 is FQGNSA in the germline V gene. With 6 bases clipped from V and 10 bases from J, the junction kept 12 bases outside the gene matches. The CDR3 totals 14 residues. The DNA for the CDR3 is TGTGCCAGCAGACCAGACAGGGGGCGCGGGGGACAGTACTTC. Translated, it gives CASRPDRGRGGQYF.

CDR3 amino acids: CASRGQGSYEQYF. CDR3 sequence (DNA): TGTGCCAGTCGAGGACAGGGTTCCTACGAGCAGTACTTC. The chain couples TRBV19 to TRBJ2-7, with TRBD1 matching 8 bases. Germline V gives CDR1 LNHDA, CDR2 SQIVND (reference sequence). This CDR3 is built from 13 residues. Trimming took 8 bases from V and 1 from J; bases not matched to a gene: 4.

The J gene is TRBJ2-3, the V gene TRBV7-3; 13 positions agree with TRBD2. Germline CDR1 is SGHTA and CDR2 is FQGTGA. V gave up 2 bases and J gave up 6 bases; unmatched junction bases: 11. The CDR3 spans 18 residues. CDR3 region: CASSLEAGWTSGSDTQYF. Here the CDR3 DNA reads TGTGCCAGCAGCTTAGAGGCGGGGTGGACTAGCGGGAGTGATACGCAGTATTTT.

This chain uses TRBV7-2 with TRBJ2-7; no firm D call. Germline values: CDR1 SGHTA, CDR2 FQGNSA. The V and J ends lost 5 bases and 3 bases respectively, with 5 bases between them. The CDR3 loop spans 11 amino acids. DNA for the CDR3: TGTGCCAGCAGCCCTCGCTACGAGCAGTACTTC. This gives the protein CASSPRYEQYF.

This chain connects TRBV10-3 to TRBJ1-4; tentative D call: TRBD1 (6 bases). Per the germline V gene, CDR1 is ENHRY and CDR2 is SYGVKD. This CDR3 has 16 amino acids. Between the trimmed V and J ends, which lost 6 bases and 7 bases, there was a span of 21 bases. The CDR3 region is CAIRLVVGRGAEKLFF. Here the CDR3 DNA reads TGTGCCATCAGATTGGTCGTCGGCAGGGGTGCTGAAAAACTGTTTTTT.